The clone carrying this T cell receptor (beta chain) was seen more than once but under ten times. Its antigen is currently unknown. A template switching step contributed a universal primer site, while unique molecular identifiers were present in the cDNA. TCRdb redid the calling of the 5' RACE reads with MiXCR, one entry per CDR3 protein. This sample yields roughly 1.6 million distinct CDR3 sequences, of which 25% to 35% are seen a single time; over 0.25% belongs to the top ten. Germline CDR1 reads LGHNA; CDR2 reads YNFKEQ. The CDR3 is 13 amino acids. V lost 5 bases and J lost 5, with 13 bases in between. This entry is derived from a study of identical twins. The study, taken as a whole, reports: Findings depended on cross-sectional statistics rather than tracking the same donors.

The sequenced sample was cord blood. The chain has TRBV4-2 and TRBJ2-7; perhaps TRBD2 as D (6 bases). The sequence was collected from a newborn girl in good health. The CDR3 reads CASSVEGIDEQYF. Here the CDR3 DNA reads TGTGCCAGCAGCGTGGAGGGAATCGACGAGCAGTACTTC.